Shown below are 11 T cell receptor beta chains from a single sample sequenced in a study of blood T cells in healthy people across ages. The use of a sample-barcoded 5' primer and a J-beta primer mix characterized a second PCR of about 7 to 12 cycles. TCRdb used MiXCR to reprocess the 5' RACE reads, holding one entry per CDR3 protein. Here the sample spans hundreds of thousands of distinct CDR3 sequences, about 30% being singletons. Sample: blood. Every receptor here comes from a woman of 80 years or more in good health.

This clonotype was observed many times. This chain connects TRBV5-1 to TRBJ2-3; D gene uncertain. The germline CDR1 and CDR2 sequences are SGHRS and YFSETQ. With 6 bases removed from V and 4 bases from J, the gap between germline ends came to 15 bases. The CDR3 runs 14 residues. The CDR3 here is CASTPVVTADTQYF. The CDR3 DNA is TGCGCCAGCACCCCTGTTGTTACGGCAGATACGCAGTATTTT.

Of note for this clonotype: Because it lacks the conserved phenylalanine or tryptophan at the end, this CDR3 is likely a read error. The J gene is TRBJ2-7, the V gene TRBV25-1; D perhaps matches TRBD2 (5 bases). Deletions cut 6 bases from V and 10 bases from J, with 10 bases between. Per germline, CDR1 MGHDK and CDR2 SYGVNS. The CDR3 sequence is 10 residues long. The CDR3 is CASRGETQYC. In DNA, the CDR3 is TGTGCCAGCAGGGGAGAGACTCAGTACTGC.

This clonotype was seen only a few times. J is TRBJ2-6 and V is TRBV9; D is uncertain. CDR1 SGDLS and CDR2 YYNGEE come from the germline V gene. The length of the CDR3 is 15 residues. V was trimmed by 0 bases and J by 2 bases, leaving 6 bases between them. The CDR3 region is CASSVEVPGANVLTF. CDR3 in DNA: TGTGCCAGCAGCGTAGAGGTCCCTGGGGCCAACGTCCTGACTTTC.

This clonotype has only a few counts. The V gene is TRBV9, the J gene TRBJ2-5, with 10 bases fitting TRBD2. Germline V gene sequence: CDR1 SGDLS, CDR2 YYNGEE. The CDR3 is made up of 16 amino acids. Losses at the gene ends were 1 base for V and 11 bases for J; bases not matched to a gene: 14. CDR3 loop: CASSVLSGGARHEQYF. The CDR3 coding sequence is TGTGCCAGCAGCGTATTGAGCGGGGGGGCAAGACATGAGCAGTACTTC.

At least ten counts were recorded for this clonotype. The chain couples TRBV20-1 to TRBJ2-7; 9 bases align to TRBD1. The germline CDR1 and CDR2 sequences are DFQATT and SNEGSKA (reference sequence). The CDR3 runs to 15 residues. The V and J ends lost 6 bases and 4 bases, in that order; junction bases with no gene match: 13. Written as DNA, the CDR3 is TGCAGTGCCATTCGCTTGGGACAGGGTGGGTACGAGCAGTACTTC. This translates into CSAIRLGQGGYEQYF.

Notes on this clonotype: A read error is possible here, since a much larger clone lies one base away. CDR3 protein: CSARTSGFCNEQFF. DNA for the CDR3: TGCAGTGCACGGACTAGCGGCTTCTGCAATGAGCAGTTCTTC. This chain connects TRBV20-1 to TRBJ2-1; TRBD2 agrees at 10 bases. V was clipped by 6 bases and J by 6 bases; unmatched bases: 8. Germline V gives CDR1 DFQATT, CDR2 SNEGSKA (reference sequence). CDR3 length equals 14 residues.

In its sample, this clonotype was seen many times. The V call is TRBV6-2 or TRBV6-3, the J call TRBJ2-5; D might be TRBD1 (6 bases). This CDR3 has 15 residues. Trimming stripped 6 bases from V and 4 bases from J, with 18 bases between. Germline loops: CDR1 MNHEY, CDR2 SVGEGT. This chain's CDR3 is CASSPFVQGRETQYF. The DNA for the CDR3 is TGTGCCAGCAGCCCATTCGTACAGGGTCGAGAGACCCAGTACTTC.

This clonotype was found many times. The chain is built from TRBV5-1 and TRBJ2-3; 9 bases align to TRBD2. This CDR3 spans 17 amino acids. Germline-derived CDR1 and CDR2 are SGHRS and YFSETQ. Trimming cost V 4 bases and J 10 bases; bases outside gene matches: 19. The CDR3 region has the DNA TGCGCCAGCAGCCCGACCCTAGCGGGGCCACGAATCTCTGCGCAGTATTTT. It codes for CASSPTLAGPRISAQYF.

This clonotype was seen a few times. The chain recombines TRBV15 with TRBJ2-2, with a tentative D call TRBD2 (5 bases). V was trimmed by 0 bases and J by 4 bases, leaving 9 bases between them. The CDR3 is made up of 15 amino acids. From germline, CDR1 is LNHNV and CDR2 YYDKDF (reference sequence). The CDR3 DNA is TGTGCCACCAGCAGAGATCGGGGTTCCACCGGGGAGCTGTTTTTT. Amino acids: CATSRDRGSTGELFF.

This clonotype was seen more than once but under ten times. This chain uses TRBV15 with TRBJ1-6; D is unresolved. CDR1 and CDR2 (germline): LNHNV, YYDKDF (reference sequence). V was shortened by 4 bases and J by 7 bases, with 8 bases between the two germline ends. CDR3 length: 13 amino acids. DNA for the CDR3: TGTGCCACCAGCATAGAAGGGAATTCACCCCTCCACTTT. The encoded protein is CATSIEGNSPLHF.

V gene TRBV6-4 combines with J gene TRBJ1-2, with a tentative D call TRBD1 (5 bases). The germline V gene encodes CDR1 MRHNA and CDR2 SNTAGT. Trimming took 5 bases from V and 0 from J, leaving 10 bases between them. The CDR3 extends over 14 amino acids. CDR3 amino acids: CASSPAGTNYGYTF. The CDR3 region has the DNA TGTGCCAGCAGTCCGGCAGGGACTAACTATGGCTACACCTTC.